The 18 T cell receptor beta chains below come from one sample, sequenced in a study of cytomegalovirus exposure and HLA in healthy donors. A multiplex PCR was run with 60 Vbeta primers and 13 Jbeta primers. Profiling relied on immunoSEQ multiplex PCR, and the TCRdb table lists in-frame clones only, not all of them. The repertoire holds 120,000 or so clones, with 60% to 80% as singletons. Sequences were obtained from PBMCs. The source of these receptors is a man aged 50-60 years in good health and CMV-seropositive.

This chain connects TRBV7-2 to TRBJ2-2; D is uncertain. This CDR3 spans 13 amino acids. V dropped 8 bases and J dropped 2 bases, with 9 bases sitting between them. Germline V gene data show CDR1 as SGHTA and CDR2 as FQGNSA. CDR3 DNA: TGTGCCAGCTCAAGCGACAACACCGGGGAGCTGTTTTTT. This codes for CASSSDNTGELFF.

The CDR3 bases are TGTGCCAGCCAGAAGGGACTAGCGGGGAGGGGGGCCCAGTACTTC. Translated, it gives CASQKGLAGRGAQYF. V is TRBV6-1 and J is TRBJ2-5; 13 bases agree with TRBD2. The CDR3 is 15 amino acids. CDR1 and CDR2 (germline): MNHNS, SASEGT. Unmatched junction bases numbered 12, after V lost 8 bases and J lost 9 bases.

The chain couples TRBV5-4 to TRBJ1-2; D gene uncertain. Looked up from germline, CDR1 is SGHNT and CDR2 is YYREEE (reference sequence). CDR3 length: 13 amino acids. V was cut by 3 bases and J by 3 bases, with 9 bases left in between. CDR3 sequence reads: CASSYDTYYGYTF. CDR3 in DNA: TGTGCCAGCAGCTACGACACGTACTATGGCTACACCTTC.

V is TRBV27 and J is TRBJ2-2; no clear D gene. With 2 bases removed from V and 5 bases from J, the gap between germline ends came to 12 bases. Germline CDR1 MNHEY, CDR2 SMNVEV (reference sequence). The CDR3 is 15 residues long. The CDR3: CASSLTIFVTGELFF. CDR3 DNA: TGTGCCAGCAGTTTAACTATCTTTGTTACCGGGGAGCTGTTTTTT.

V usage is TRBV11-3 and J usage is TRBJ2-1, with TRBD2 matching 8 bases. Germline CDR1 is SGHNT and CDR2 is YENEEA. This CDR3 comprises 15 residues. Trimming took 4 bases from V and 5 from J; bases not matched to a gene: 7. Written as DNA, the CDR3 is TGTGCCAGCAGCTCGGGAGGGGGGGCTAACAATGAGCAGTTCTTC. This sequence encodes CASSSGGGANNEQFF.

This chain uses TRBV4-3 with TRBJ1-3; possible D gene TRBD1, 6 bases. The V end lost 1 base, the J end lost 0 bases, and 13 bases lay between the germline ends. Germline V gene sequence: CDR1 LGHNA, CDR2 YSLEER. The CDR3 totals 17 residues. In nucleotides, the CDR3 is TGCGCCAGCAGCCAAGGCCCCCAGGGGTACTCTGGAAACACCATATATTTT. Its protein product is CASSQGPQGYSGNTIYF.

This sequence joins TRBV28 and TRBJ2-3, with 9 bases fitting TRBD2. The CDR3 runs 16 residues. J gave up 2 bases and V 3 bases, and 6 bases lay outside the gene matches. Germline V lookup: CDR1 MDHEN, CDR2 SYDVKM. CDR3 nucleotide sequence: TGTGCCAGCAGTTTCCATCTAGCGGGACCCACAGATACGCAGTATTTT. This translates into CASSFHLAGPTDTQYF.

The CDR3 here is CASSTAQGYEQYF. In DNA, the CDR3 is TGTGCCAGTAGTACCGCACAGGGTTACGAGCAGTACTTC. V usage is TRBV19 and J usage is TRBJ2-7, with D possibly matching TRBD1 (6 bases). The CDR3 loop spans 13 amino acids. Trimming pared 4 bases from V and 4 bases from J, leaving 11 bases between. Looked up from germline, CDR1 is LNHDA and CDR2 is SQIVND (reference sequence).

The chain combines TRBV5-4 with TRBJ2-7; 8 bases line up with TRBD1. The CDR3 is 15 amino acids. V lost 3 bases and J lost 2; bases outside the gene matches: 7. Germline CDR1 reads SGHNT; CDR2 reads YYREEE (reference sequence). CDR3 amino acids: CASSSGQGLTYEQYF. Here the CDR3 DNA reads TGTGCCAGCAGCTCCGGACAGGGATTAACCTACGAGCAGTACTTC.

The chain uses TRBV10-1 and TRBJ2-1; TRBD2 matches 9 bases. Germline CDR1 reads WNHNN; CDR2 reads SYGVQD (reference sequence). The ends lost 10 bases at V and 6 bases at J; junction bases unmatched: 13. CDR3 size: 15 residues. The CDR3 DNA follows: TGCGCCACCAAACCAGCGGGAGGCCATCTCAATGAGCAGTTCTTC. Its protein is CATKPAGGHLNEQFF.

The J gene is TRBJ2-1, the V gene TRBV5-1; 7 bases align to TRBD1. V lost 4 bases and J lost 0; bases outside the gene matches: 7. Germline V gene data show CDR1 as SGHRS and CDR2 as YFSETQ. The CDR3 consists of 16 residues. The CDR3 coding sequence is TGCGCCAGCAGCGGGGGACAGCCAAACTCCTACAATGAGCAGTTCTTC. Translation gives CASSGGQPNSYNEQFF. The entire variable domain, with the rest obtained from reference TRBV5-1 and TRBJ2-1, is as follows: KAGVTQTPRYLIKTRGQQVTLSCSPISGHRSVSWYQQTPGQGLQFLFEYFSETQRNKGNFPGRFSGRQFSNSRSEMNVSTLELGDSALYLCASSGGQPNSYNEQFFGPGTRLTVL.

Here the CDR3 DNA reads TGTGCCAGCAGCTTGGGCGGTATCGGGACTGAAGCTTTCTTT. This sequence encodes CASSLGGIGTEAFF. The chain is built from TRBV5-4 and TRBJ1-1; D unresolved. CDR1 is SGHNT and CDR2 is YYREEE in the germline V gene (reference sequence). The CDR3 loop spans 14 amino acids. V lost 0 bases and J 5 bases, leaving 11 bases between the germline ends.

The chain is built from TRBV28 and TRBJ1-5; D remains ambiguous. The V end lost 7 bases, the J end lost 4 bases, and 14 bases lay between the germline ends. The CDR3 loop spans 14 amino acids. The germline gives CDR1 MDHEN, CDR2 SYDVKM. The CDR3 sequence: CASKGTGGNQPQHF. The CDR3 DNA reads as TGTGCCAGCAAAGGAACGGGTGGAAATCAGCCCCAGCATTTT.

The V call is TRBV5-1, the J call TRBJ2-7, with D perhaps matching TRBD1 (7 bases). There are 15 residues in the CDR3. Trimming shortened V by 4 bases and J by 4 bases, and 18 bases separated the two germline ends. Germline assignment: CDR1 SGHRS and CDR2 YFSETQ. Here the CDR3 reads CASSRRAGQRYEQYF. The CDR3 DNA sequence: TGCGCCAGCAGCCGGAGGGCGGGACAGCGATACGAGCAGTACTTC.

This rearrangement joins TRBV4-1 to TRBJ1-2; the D is unclear. Trimming shortened V by 4 bases and J by 4 bases, and 10 bases separated the two germline ends. Germline V gene lookup returns CDR1 MGHRA and CDR2 YSYEKL. This CDR3 is built from 13 residues. The CDR3 loop is CASSPTVSYGYTF. The CDR3, as DNA: TGCGCCAGCAGCCCTACAGTCTCCTATGGCTACACCTTC.

The chain has TRBV27 and TRBJ2-1; tentative D call: TRBD2 (5 bases). V was shortened by 3 bases and J by 3 bases, with 9 bases between the two germline ends. Germline V gene lookup returns CDR1 MNHEY and CDR2 SMNVEV (reference sequence). CDR3 length: 14 residues. CDR3 sequence reads: CASSLLEGYNEQFF. The CDR3, as DNA: TGTGCCAGCAGTTTGCTAGAGGGCTACAATGAGCAGTTCTTC.

This clone showed up just once. The chain couples TRBV7-9 to TRBJ2-3; no definite D call. V was pared by 2 bases and J by 5 bases, with 11 bases between. This CDR3 contains 14 residues. Germline V gene data show CDR1 as SEHNR and CDR2 as FQNEAQ (reference sequence). CDR3 amino acids: CASSLNRRGDTQYF. The DNA for the CDR3 is TGTGCCAGCAGCTTAAACCGAAGAGGAGATACGCAGTATTTT.

This rearrangement joins TRBV19 to TRBJ2-7, with 7 positions matching TRBD1. From germline, CDR1 is LNHDA and CDR2 SQIVND (reference sequence). The CDR3 contains 15 residues. With V trimmed by 4 bases and J by 7 bases, 13 bases remained unmatched. Written as DNA, the CDR3 is TGTGCCAGTAGTACCCAGGGGGAGCCGCCTCTAGAGCAGTACTTC. Translated, it gives CASSTQGEPPLEQYF.